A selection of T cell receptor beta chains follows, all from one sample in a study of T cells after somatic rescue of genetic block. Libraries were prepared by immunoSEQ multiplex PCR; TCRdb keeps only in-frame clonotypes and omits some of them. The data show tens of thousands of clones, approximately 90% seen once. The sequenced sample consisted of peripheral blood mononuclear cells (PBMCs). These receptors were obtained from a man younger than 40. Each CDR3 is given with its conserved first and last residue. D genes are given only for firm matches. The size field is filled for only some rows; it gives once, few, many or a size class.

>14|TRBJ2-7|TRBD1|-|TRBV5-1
TGCGCCAGCAGCTTACAGGGGGCGTCCTACGAGCAGTACTTC
CASSLQGASYEQYF
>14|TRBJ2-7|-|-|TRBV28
TGTGCCAGCGAAACCCTCGGATCGTCCCACGAGCAGTACTTC
CASETLGSSHEQYF
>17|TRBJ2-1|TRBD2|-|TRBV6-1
TGTGCCAGCAGTGCTTGGGATAGCGGGCTGTCTTACAATGAGCAGTTCTTC
CASSAWDSGLSYNEQFF
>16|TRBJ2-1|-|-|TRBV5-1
TGCGCCAGCAACCGCAACGGGGACTTGGGGTACAATGAGCAGTTCTTC
CASNRNGDLGYNEQFF
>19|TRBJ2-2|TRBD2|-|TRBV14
TGTGCCAGCAGCCAAGAAAGGTCTAGCGGGCTACCCTACACCGGGGAGCTGTTTTTT
CASSQERSSGLPYTGELFF
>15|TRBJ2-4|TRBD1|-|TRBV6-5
TGTGCCAGCAGTGGAGACAGGGTAGCCAAAAACATTCAGTACTTC
CASSGDRVAKNIQYF
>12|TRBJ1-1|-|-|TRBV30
TGTGCCTGGTCACGGGATAACACTGAAGCTTTCTTT
CAWSRDNTEAFF
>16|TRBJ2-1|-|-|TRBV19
TGTGCCAGTAGTATAGGGGAGACTTACCTTGGGAATGAGCAGTTCTTC
CASSIGETYLGNEQFF
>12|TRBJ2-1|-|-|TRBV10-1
TGCGCCAGCAGCCGCACAGAAAATGAGCAGTTCTTC
CASSRTENEQFF
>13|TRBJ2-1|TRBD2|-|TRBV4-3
TGCGCCAGCAGCCAAGATCGCGCGGGAGACCAGTTCTTC
CASSQDRAGDQFF
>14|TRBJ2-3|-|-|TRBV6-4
TGTGCCAGCAGTGAGGCCGGAAGCACAGATACGCAGTATTTT
CASSEAGSTDTQYF
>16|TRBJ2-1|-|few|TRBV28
TGTGCCAGCAGCTCCGTGGGGGGTGGCCGAAGATATGAGCAGTTCTTC
CASSSVGGGRRYEQFF
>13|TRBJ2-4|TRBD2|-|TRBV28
TGTGCCAGCTCCCTGGCGGGGGAAAACATTCAGTACTTC
CASSLAGENIQYF
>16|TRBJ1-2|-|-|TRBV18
TGTGCCAGCTCACCTTCCAGGGCAGGCGTTAACTATGGCTACACCTTC
CASSPSRAGVNYGYTF
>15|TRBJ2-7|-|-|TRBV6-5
TGTGCCAGCAGGCCCCCCAGGGTGGGCGCGGACGAGCAGTACTTC
CASRPPRVGADEQYF
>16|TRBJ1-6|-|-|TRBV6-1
TGTGCCAGCAGTGGGGGGAAGGGGGCCTATAATTCACCCCTCCACTTT
CASSGGKGAYNSPLHF
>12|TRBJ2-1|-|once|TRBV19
TGTGCCAGTAGTATTTCGGGGTCTGAGCAGTTCTTC
CASSISGSEQFF
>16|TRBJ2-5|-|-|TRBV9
TGTGCCAGCAGCGTAGCTTGGCGGGCAGGTAAAGAGACCCAGTACTTC
CASSVAWRAGKETQYF
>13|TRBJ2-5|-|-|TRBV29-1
TGCAGCGCCGAGAGGGGCCCGGGAGAGACCCAGTACTTC
CSAERGPGETQYF
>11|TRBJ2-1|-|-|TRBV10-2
TGCGCCAGCAGTGTGTTAAATGAGCAGTTCTTC
CASSVLNEQFF
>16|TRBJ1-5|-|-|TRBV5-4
TGTGCCAGCAGCCCCGGGGGGCCCTATAGCAATCAGCCCCAGCATTTT
CASSPGGPYSNQPQHF
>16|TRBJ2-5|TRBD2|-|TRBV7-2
TGTGCCAGCAGCTTACAGGCTAGCGGGGTCCAAGAGACCCAGTACTTC
CASSLQASGVQETQYF
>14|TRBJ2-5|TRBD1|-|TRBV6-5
TGTGCCAGCAGTGCGGACAGGGGTAATTTGGAGCAGTACTTC
CASSADRGNLEQYF